These 24 T cell receptor beta chains were sequenced from one sample in a study of cytomegalovirus exposure and HLA in healthy donors. 60 Vbeta and 13 Jbeta primers were used in PCR. Assay used: immunoSEQ multiplex PCR; TCRdb lists only in-frame clones, some missing. This table has around 140,000 clones, around 73% appearing once. Sequenced input: PBMCs. Receptors were obtained from a female donor in good health and CMV-seronegative.

This clone was found once. The chain recombines TRBV28 with TRBJ1-2; tentative D call: TRBD1 (6 bases). CDR3 length equals 17 residues. Germline CDR1 and CDR2: MDHEN and SYDVKM. The V gene lost 3 bases and the J gene lost 4 bases, with 21 bases spanning the gap. The CDR3 protein is CASSFGDRRGGLYGYTF. CDR3 nucleotides: TGTGCCAGCAGTTTTGGGGACCGACGGGGGGGGCTCTATGGCTACACCTTC.

The chain carries TRBV9 and TRBJ2-2; 15 bases are a match to TRBD2. The CDR3 loop spans 22 amino acids. Germline V gives CDR1 SGDLS, CDR2 YYNGEE. With V trimmed by 0 bases and J by 3 bases, 15 bases remained unmatched. The CDR3 DNA reads TGTGCCAGCAGCGTAGGAGGATCTATAGGGACTAGCGGGGGGCCATACACCGGGGAGCTGTTTTTT. Translating it yields CASSVGGSIGTSGGPYTGELFF.

The gene calls are TRBV28 and TRBJ2-1; the match to TRBD2 covers 7 bases. Trimming cost V 2 bases and J 6 bases; bases outside gene matches: 4. Germline assignment: CDR1 MDHEN and CDR2 SYDVKM. The length of the CDR3 is 14 residues. The CDR3: CASSLLRESNEQFF. CDR3 sequence (DNA): TGTGCCAGCAGTTTACTGCGGGAGTCCAATGAGCAGTTCTTC.

This chain uses TRBV5-6 with TRBJ1-2; TRBD1 aligns across 9 bases. The junction had 7 bases not matched to a gene; V was cut back by 2 bases and J by 2 bases. This CDR3 has 16 residues. Per germline, CDR1 SGHDT and CDR2 YYEEEE. CDR3 residues: CASSFPGTGINYGYTF. The DNA for the CDR3 is TGTGCCAGCAGCTTTCCCGGGACAGGGATAAACTATGGCTACACCTTC.

This chain uses TRBV5-1 with TRBJ1-1; D unresolved. The CDR3 is made up of 12 amino acids. CDR1 is SGHRS and CDR2 is YFSETQ in the germline V gene. V was shortened by 4 bases and J by 12 bases, with 16 bases between the two germline ends. In nucleotides, the CDR3 is TGCGCCAGCAGCGTCGATGGCCGTTTGACTTTCTTT. Its protein is CASSVDGRLTFF.

This clone has just a few counts. The chain links TRBV5-6 to TRBJ1-2; D is possibly TRBD1 (5 bases). V was shortened by 5 bases and J by 6 bases, with 23 bases between the two germline ends. The CDR3 extends over 16 amino acids. CDR1 SGHDT and CDR2 YYEEEE come from the germline V gene. CDR3 residues: CASRLGRQMNYHGYTF. The CDR3 bases are TGTGCCAGCAGGTTAGGACGACAGATGAACTATCATGGCTACACCTTC.

This clone was detected once. Here the CDR3 DNA reads TGTGCCAGCAGCTTGGGTGGGACAGGGGGTATCAGCGAGCAGTACTTC. Translated: CASSLGGTGGISEQYF. This sequence joins TRBV5-4 and TRBJ2-7; 11 bases are a match to TRBD1. V gave up 0 bases and J gave up 6 bases; unmatched junction bases: 8. This CDR3 has 16 amino acids. Germline V gene data show CDR1 as SGHNT and CDR2 as YYREEE (reference sequence).

The count of this clone is one. J is TRBJ1-4 and V is TRBV7-9, with 11 bases aligning to TRBD1. V lost 6 bases, J lost 6 bases, and 15 bases stayed unmatched. The CDR3 is made up of 18 amino acids. CDR1 is SEHNR and CDR2 is FQNEAQ in the germline V gene (reference sequence). CDR3 DNA: TGTGCCAGCAGTCCCCTGGGACAGGGGGAGGCCTTGGATGAAAAACTGTTTTTT. It codes for CASSPLGQGEALDEKLFF.

The chain links TRBV6-1 to TRBJ2-3; weak D call: TRBD2 (5 bases). Germline V gene lookup returns CDR1 MNHNS and CDR2 SASEGT. Trimming pared 3 bases from V and 3 bases from J, leaving 13 bases between. The CDR3 runs to 15 residues. CDR3 in amino acids: CASSEFVGRTDTQYF. In nucleotides, the CDR3 is TGTGCCAGCAGTGAGTTCGTAGGGAGAACAGATACGCAGTATTTT.

This clone appeared once. This same CDR3 is encoded by further DNA sequences in the sample. This chain uses TRBV11-3 with TRBJ1-1; TRBD1 is a possible D gene (6 bases). Germline CDR1 SGHNT, CDR2 YENEEA. There are 14 residues in the CDR3. With 1 base removed from V and 4 bases from J, the gap between germline ends came to 10 bases. Here the CDR3 DNA reads TGTGCCAGCAGCTTAGGCAGGGGTTCCACTGAAGCTTTCTTT. It yields the protein CASSLGRGSTEAFF.

This clone has more than one count but fewer than ten. The chain combines TRBV2 with TRBJ2-7; TRBD1 might be the D (6 bases). V was clipped by 1 base and J by 2 bases, with 6 bases between them. The CDR3 extends over 13 amino acids. Germline values: CDR1 SNHLY, CDR2 FYNNEI. The CDR3 region is CASSEDRAYEQYF. CDR3 bases: TGTGCCAGCAGTGAAGACAGGGCCTACGAGCAGTACTTC.

This clone appeared a single time. This chain uses TRBV5-6 with TRBJ2-3; 12 bases fit TRBD2. Germline V gene data show CDR1 as SGHDT and CDR2 as YYEEEE. After removal of 3 bases from V and 5 bases from J, the junction contained 4 bases not matched to a gene. The CDR3 runs to 15 residues. CDR3: CASSSLAGGKDTQYF. For the CDR3, the DNA is TGTGCCAGCAGCTCACTAGCGGGAGGAAAAGATACGCAGTATTTT.

This chain connects TRBV27 to TRBJ1-4; TRBD1 matches at 8 bases. Germline V gene lookup returns CDR1 MNHEY and CDR2 SMNVEV (reference sequence). V was clipped by 5 bases and J by 11 bases; unmatched bases: 7. The CDR3 length is 13 residues. CDR3 nucleotide sequence: TGTGCCAGCAGTCTCAGGGGGCCCGCCAAACTGTTTTTT. It codes for CASSLRGPAKLFF.

The chain joins TRBV5-1 to TRBJ2-2, with 8 bases that match TRBD2. Germline V CDR1 and CDR2: SGHRS, YFSETQ. The ends lost 1 base at V and 0 bases at J; junction bases unmatched: 8. This CDR3 is built from 18 residues. In nucleotides, the CDR3 is TGCGCCAGCAGCTTGAAAGACGGCGGGGGGTCGAACACCGGGGAGCTGTTTTTT. It is translated as CASSLKDGGGSNTGELFF.

This clone has a handful of counts. This chain connects TRBV4-1 to TRBJ1-2; the D is unclear. Per the germline V gene, CDR1 is MGHRA and CDR2 is YSYEKL. Trimming stripped 1 base from V and 0 bases from J, with 9 bases between. The CDR3 runs to 15 residues. CDR3: CASSQVHGANYGYTF. CDR3 nucleotides: TGCGCCAGCAGCCAAGTCCACGGGGCTAACTATGGCTACACCTTC.

A single count supports this clone. The chain is built from TRBV7-9 and TRBJ2-2; D call uncertain. The CDR3 extends over 14 amino acids. V shed 4 bases and J shed 3 bases, with 9 bases lying between them. CDR1 SEHNR and CDR2 FQNEAQ come from the germline V gene (reference sequence). In DNA form, the CDR3 reads TGTGCCAGCAGCTCCACATACGACACCGGGGAGCTGTTTTTT. Translating it yields CASSSTYDTGELFF.

About this clone itself: Compared with germline, one end of the junction differs, possibly owing to a read error. The CDR3 loop reads CSSSWVENWEIGGNTIYF. The CDR3 DNA sequence: TGTTCCAGCAGTTGGGTGGAGAACTGGGAGATCGGTGGAAACACCATATATTTT. The chain employs TRBV7-9 and TRBJ1-3, with unresolved D. There are 18 residues in the CDR3. Germline loops: CDR1 SEHNR, CDR2 FQNEAQ (reference sequence).

The rearrangement joins TRBV28 to TRBJ2-3, with D possibly TRBD2 on 6 matching bases. Germline V CDR1 and CDR2: MDHEN, SYDVKM. The CDR3 spans 13 residues. Deletions cut 3 bases from V and 9 bases from J, with 13 bases between. The CDR3 nucleotides are TGTGCCAGCAGTTTCTTCGGGACTGAAACGCAGTATTTT. Residues: CASSFFGTETQYF.

The gene calls are TRBV9 and TRBJ2-1; 9 bases align to TRBD2. Germline V gene data show CDR1 as SGDLS and CDR2 as YYNGEE. The trim removed 0 bases at V and 7 bases at J, leaving 8 bases unmatched. CDR3 length: 16 residues. The CDR3 reads CASSVVSSGIVNEQFF. The CDR3 nucleotides are TGTGCCAGCAGCGTAGTCTCTAGCGGGATTGTTAATGAGCAGTTCTTC.

The genes are TRBV19 and TRBJ1-5; unclear D gene. V lost 3 bases, J lost 7 bases, and 10 bases lay in between. The germline gives CDR1 LNHDA, CDR2 SQIVND (reference sequence). The CDR3 runs to 13 residues. The CDR3 bases are TGTGCCAGTAGTATGGGAGGGCAACAGCCCCAGCATTTT. It codes for CASSMGGQQPQHF.

CDR3: CASSFFRGSRTDTQYF. In DNA, the CDR3 is TGTGCCAGCAGTTTTTTTCGGGGGAGCCGCACAGATACGCAGTATTTT. The rearrangement uses TRBV27 and TRBJ2-3; a possible D gene is TRBD2 (6 bases). The V gene lost 3 bases and the J gene lost 1 base, with 14 bases spanning the gap. The CDR3 contains 16 residues. Germline lookup yields CDR1 MNHEY and CDR2 SMNVEV (reference sequence).

The J gene is TRBJ2-7, the V gene TRBV6-5, with 11 bases that match TRBD2. Per germline, CDR1 MNHEY and CDR2 SVGAGI. The CDR3 runs to 16 residues. V gave up 1 base and J gave up 4 bases; unmatched junction bases: 6. The CDR3 reads CASSYLTSGVVYEQYF. The DNA of the CDR3 is TGTGCCAGCAGTTACTTGACTAGCGGGGTTGTTTACGAGCAGTACTTC.

The gene calls are TRBV5-6 and TRBJ2-7, with 7 bases fitting TRBD1. V trimming: 1 base; J trimming: 5 bases; junction bases outside the gene matches: 3. The CDR3 covers 13 residues. Germline loops: CDR1 SGHDT, CDR2 YYEEEE. CDR3 in amino acids: CASSLNRGNEQYF. Written as DNA, the CDR3 is TGTGCCAGCAGCTTGAACAGGGGAAACGAGCAGTACTTC.

This clone is a singleton in its sample. This sequence joins TRBV7-9 and TRBJ2-5, with D maybe TRBD1 (6 bases). Germline lookup yields CDR1 SEHNR and CDR2 FQNEAQ (reference sequence). The CDR3 is made up of 16 amino acids. Between the trimmed V and J ends, which lost 0 bases and 3 bases, there was a span of 14 bases. In DNA, the CDR3 is TGTGCCAGCAGCTTAGCAGGGGGTGATAGGGAAGAGACCCAGTACTTC. This translates into CASSLAGGDREETQYF.